This T cell receptor (beta chain) stems from a study of blood T cell repertoires in COVID-19. Overall study context: Both acute and convalescent COVID-19 samples were obtained from the United States, Italy and Spain. T cells, B-cell-depleted T cells, or PBMCs supplied cDNA or gDNA.

Categorization into cohorts depended on clinical history that participants reported. In the original analysis: Nucleated cell counts were estimated from reference gene primer amplification. TCRdb's copy holds only in-frame clones and misses some; the assay was immunoSEQ multiplex PCR. The V and J calls and clone size are taken from that table; D and trimming were inferred from the DNA. Here the sample spans fewer than 250,000 clones, 80% to 90% being singletons. This CDR3 spans 15 amino acids. V gave up 3 bases and J gave up 6 bases; unmatched junction bases: 8. In germline, CDR1 is SGDLS, CDR2 YYNGEE.

The chain recombines TRBV9 with TRBJ2-7; TRBD2 aligns across 11 bases. The specimen sequenced was PBMCs or T cells enriched from blood (not recorded which). The TCR was taken from a man aged 30 to 39 in a cohort exposed to, infected with or recovered from COVID-19 (not recorded which). The CDR3 DNA follows: TGTGCCAGCAGCGGTACTAGCGGGAGTTCAAGCGAGCAGTACTTC. This translates into CASSGTSGSSSEQYF.